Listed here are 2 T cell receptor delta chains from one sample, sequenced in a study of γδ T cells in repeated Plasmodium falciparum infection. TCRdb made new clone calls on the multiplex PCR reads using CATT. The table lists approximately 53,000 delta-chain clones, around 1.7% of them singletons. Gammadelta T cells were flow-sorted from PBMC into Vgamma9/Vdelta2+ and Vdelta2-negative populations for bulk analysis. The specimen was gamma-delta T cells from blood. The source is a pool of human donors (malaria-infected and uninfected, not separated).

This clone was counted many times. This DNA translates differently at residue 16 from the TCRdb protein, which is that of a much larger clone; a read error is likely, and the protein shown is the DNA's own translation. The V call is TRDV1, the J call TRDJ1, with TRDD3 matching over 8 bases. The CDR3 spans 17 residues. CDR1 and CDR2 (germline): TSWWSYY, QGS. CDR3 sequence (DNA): TGTGCTCTTAAGAAAGGTAGCTGGGGGAAGTACACCGATAAACTCACCTTT. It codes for CALKKGSWGKYTDKLTF.

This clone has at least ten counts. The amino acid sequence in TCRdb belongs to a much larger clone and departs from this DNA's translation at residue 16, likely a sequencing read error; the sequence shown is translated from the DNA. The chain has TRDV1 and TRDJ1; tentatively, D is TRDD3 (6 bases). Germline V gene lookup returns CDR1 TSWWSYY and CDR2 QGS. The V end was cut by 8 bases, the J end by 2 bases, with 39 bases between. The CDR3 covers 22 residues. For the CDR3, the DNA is TGTGCTCTTAACAATTTAAGGGAGGCCTCCTGGAGCGGGGATGGAGTGACCGATAAACTCATCTTT. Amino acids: CALNNLREASWSGDGVTDKLIF.